One and the same sample provided the 18 T cell receptor beta chains below, sequenced in a study of regulatory T cells in long-lasting Graves disease. Time point in this sample: newly diagnosed GD, antithyroid drugs for less than 3 months. Construction of the TCR library relied on RNA isolated from PBMCs. Sequencing libraries for TCR beta were prepared with iRepertoire HTBI primers and Arm-PCR of CDR3 regions. Each CDR3 protein is one row after TCRdb ran MiXCR on the multiplex PCR reads. The table records fewer than 350,000 distinct CDR3 sequences, 15% to 20% of them present only once. Sequencing used peripheral blood mononuclear cells (PBMCs), obtained at new diagnosis, from a patient treated with antithyroid drugs. These receptor sequences come from a female donor with Graves disease.

V usage is TRBV9 and J usage is TRBJ2-2; TRBD1 might be the D (5 bases). The V and J ends lost 0 bases and 0 bases respectively, with 15 bases between them. Germline V lookup: CDR1 SGDLS, CDR2 YYNGEE. The CDR3 consists of 18 residues. CDR3 region: CASSVGLMGQANTGELFF. CDR3 nucleotide sequence: TGTGCCAGCAGCGTAGGTCTAATGGGGCAGGCGAACACCGGGGAGCTGTTTTTT.

A word on this clonotype: A much larger clone lies one base from this, so it may be a read error. The chain recombines TRBV2 with TRBJ2-7; D is unresolved. CDR3 length: 12 residues. Germline V gene data show CDR1 as SNHLY and CDR2 as FYNNEI. The CDR3 DNA is TGTGCCAGAAAACTTGCTCCCTACCAGCAGTACTTC. It translates to CARKLAPYQQYF.

This clonotype was seen at least ten times. This chain connects TRBV11-2 to TRBJ2-5, with a weak D call TRBD1 (5 bases). The germline V gene has CDR1 SGHAT and CDR2 FQNNGV. Between the trimmed V and J ends, which lost 5 bases and 4 bases, there was a span of 14 bases. The CDR3 loop spans 14 amino acids. The CDR3 region is CASSQGVGRETQYF. CDR3 nucleotides: TGTGCCAGCAGCCAGGGTGTGGGGCGAGAGACCCAGTACTTC.

About this clonotype: A much larger clone differs from this one at a single base, so this may be a read error. DNA for the CDR3: TGTGCCAGCAGCTTGGACACCTACGAGCAGTACTTC. This translates into CASSLDTYEQYF. The chain is built from TRBV11-3 and TRBJ2-7, with D tentatively TRBD1 (5 bases). Germline lookup yields CDR1 SGHNT and CDR2 YENEEA. V shed 3 bases and J shed 2 bases, with 5 bases lying between them. This CDR3 spans 12 amino acids.

This clonotype came up many times. This chain links TRBV11-2 with TRBJ2-2; D call uncertain. V lost 6 bases to trimming and J lost 0 bases, with 14 bases between them. This CDR3 spans 16 amino acids. Germline CDR1 SGHAT, CDR2 FQNNGV. The CDR3, as DNA: TGTGCCAGCAGAGAGAACCGAATTGCGAACACCGGGGAGCTGTTTTTT. Translating gives CASRENRIANTGELFF.

This sequence joins TRBV19 and TRBJ2-5; 9 bases agree with TRBD1. The CDR3 sequence is 16 residues long. The V segment lost 1 base and the J segment 4 bases; nucleotides outside the gene matches: 7. Per germline, CDR1 LNHDA and CDR2 SQIVND (reference sequence). The CDR3 DNA sequence: TGTGCCAGTAGTATAGCCCGGGGACAGGGAGGAGAGACCCAGTACTTC. It translates to CASSIARGQGGETQYF.

This clonotype showed up just once. The chain couples TRBV27 to TRBJ2-2; 8 bases agree with TRBD2. CDR1 and CDR2 (germline): MNHEY, SMNVEV (reference sequence). The CDR3 is 22 amino acids. V was pared by 4 bases and J by 4 bases, with 26 bases of the junction left unmatched. The CDR3 DNA follows: TGTGCCAGCAGTTCCCCGGGACTAGGGGGAGGGCGAGGGTCAGCCAGCACCGGGGAGCTGTTTTTT. It is translated as CASSSPGLGGGRGSASTGELFF.

This clonotype has ten or more counts. V gene TRBV3-1 combines with J gene TRBJ2-7; 7 bases match TRBD1. This CDR3 region has 13 residues. Germline V CDR1 and CDR2: LGHDT, YNNKEL (reference sequence). V shed 1 base and J 6 bases; nucleotides not matched to a gene: 3. The CDR3 bases are TGTGCCAGCAGCCAAGTGACAGGGTCCGAGCAGTACTTC. Protein sequence: CASSQVTGSEQYF.

As for this clonotype: This is likely an artifact of a read error, given a far larger clone one base away. This sequence joins TRBV12-5 and TRBJ2-3, with D unresolved. The DNA end favors TRBJ2-1, so the J call may be wrong. This CDR3 is built from 15 residues. Germline values: CDR1 LGHNT, CDR2 FRNRAP. CDR3 protein: CASGHHDRAFSKQFF. CDR3 nucleotide sequence: TGTGCTAGTGGTCACCATGACCGAGCATTTAGCAAGCAGTTCTTC.

This clonotype was recorded at least ten times. The chain employs TRBV5-4 and TRBJ2-1, with 10 nucleotides matching TRBD2. Per the germline V gene, CDR1 is SGHNT and CDR2 is YYREEE (reference sequence). The CDR3 is 16 residues long. The ends lost 0 bases at V and 6 bases at J; junction bases unmatched: 6. This chain's CDR3 is CASSLAGASGSNEQFF. The CDR3 DNA is TGTGCCAGCAGCTTGGCCGGGGCTAGCGGGAGCAATGAGCAGTTCTTC.

This clonotype was recorded many times. The chain links TRBV18 to TRBJ1-2; D uncertain. Germline V gene sequence: CDR1 KGHSH, CDR2 LQKENI. This CDR3 region has 15 residues. Deletions cut 0 bases from V and 10 bases from J, with 18 bases between. Here the CDR3 reads CASSPPSPADFPYTF. The CDR3 DNA sequence: TGTGCCAGCTCACCACCATCGCCGGCAGATTTTCCCTACACCTTC.

This chain connects TRBV28 to TRBJ2-7; D is ambiguous. Germline values: CDR1 MDHEN, CDR2 SYDVKM. The germline V and J ends were trimmed by 3 bases and 5 bases, with 11 bases remaining between them. The CDR3 has 13 residues. The CDR3 region has the DNA TGTGCCAGCAGTTTTGGGCAGGCCGACGAGCAGTACTTC. Translating gives CASSFGQADEQYF.

J is TRBJ2-1 and V is TRBV9; TRBD2 matches at 16 bases. The CDR3 extends over 17 amino acids. V lost 1 base to trimming and J lost 7 bases; unmatched junction nucleotides: 5. The germline gives CDR1 SGDLS, CDR2 YYNGEE. CDR3 DNA sequence: TGTGCCAGCAGCGTATCAGGGACTAGCGGGAGGGGAAATGAGCAGTTCTTC. It translates to CASSVSGTSGRGNEQFF.

A note on this clonotype: A much bigger clone sits one base away, suggesting this may be a read error. In this CDR3 the conserved last residue, phenylalanine or tryptophan, is missing, so a read error is likely. J is TRBJ2-1 and V is TRBV6-9; 9 nucleotides align to TRBD1. The CDR3 loop spans 16 amino acids. The V gene end was trimmed by 3 bases and the J gene end by 5 bases; junction bases not matched to a gene: 8. The germline gives CDR1 MNHGY, CDR2 SVAAGI. In DNA form, the CDR3 reads TGTGCCAGCAGTTACTATGGGACAGGGACCAACAATGAGCAGTTCTTA. It specifies CASSYYGTGTNNEQFL.

This sequence joins TRBV5-6 and TRBJ2-2, with 8 bases fitting TRBD1. This CDR3 spans 16 amino acids. J was trimmed by 2 bases and V by 3 bases; bases with no gene match: 6. The V gene's germline CDR1 is SGHDT and CDR2 YYEEEE. The CDR3 DNA is TGTGCCAGCAGCTCGGACAGGGCCTATAACACCGGGGAGCTGTTTTTT. Its translation is CASSSDRAYNTGELFF.

This clonotype showed up just a few times. With only one base between it and a far larger clone, this is likely a read error. V and J are TRBV28 and TRBJ2-7; 8 bases are a match to TRBD2. Unmatched junction bases numbered 12, after V lost 4 bases and J lost 7 bases. This CDR3 region has 15 residues. CDR1 and CDR2 (germline): MDHEN, SYDVKM. In nucleotides, the CDR3 is TGTGCCAGCAGTTCCGGGGGTGCGGGAGGCAATGAGCAGTACTTC. Translated: CASSSGGAGGNEQYF. Full variable domain (rest looked up from reference TRBV28 and TRBJ2-7): DVKVTQSSRYLVKRTGEKVFLECVQDMDHENMFWYRQDPGLGLRLIYFSYDVKMKEKGDIPEGYSVSREKKERFSLILESASTNQTSMYLCASSSGGAGGNEQYFGPGTRLTVT.

In this sample, this clonotype turned up a few times. The V gene is TRBV7-2, the J gene TRBJ2-1; D call uncertain. The germline V and J ends were trimmed by 4 bases and 10 bases, with 14 bases remaining between them. CDR3 length equals 13 residues. CDR1 SGHTA and CDR2 FQGNSA come from the germline V gene. CDR3 sequence: CASSSRPLREQFF. The DNA of the CDR3 is TGTGCCAGCAGCTCACGCCCTTTACGGGAGCAGTTCTTC.

On this clonotype: This may be a read error, as it is one base from a much larger clone. The rearrangement joins TRBV10-3 to TRBJ1-3; tentative D call: TRBD1 (5 bases). This CDR3 contains 14 residues. V lost 6 bases and J 0 bases, leaving 9 bases between the germline ends. Looked up from germline, CDR1 is ENHRY and CDR2 is SYGVKD. The CDR3 sequence: CAIRGADSGNTIYF. DNA for the CDR3: TGTGCCATCAGAGGGGCAGACTCTGGAAACACCATATATTTT.